Shown below are 28 T cell receptor beta chains from a single sample sequenced in a study of blood T cells in healthy people across ages. Together with a sample-barcoded 5' primer, a J-beta primer mix was included in a second PCR lasting roughly 6 to 12 cycles. TCRdb called the 5' RACE reads again in MiXCR, with one record for every CDR3 protein. The sample includes approximately 2,000,000 distinct CDR3 sequences, around 40% of them seen just once. Sequenced input: blood. The origin of the receptors is a human donor in good health.

The rearrangement links TRBV7-3 to TRBJ1-2, with 9 bases fitting TRBD1. CDR3 length equals 14 residues. CDR1 SGHTA and CDR2 FQGTGA come from the germline V gene. After removal of 5 bases from V and 6 bases from J, the junction contained 7 bases not matched to a gene. DNA for the CDR3: TGTGCCAGCAGCCCCGGGACAGGGAGGAATGGCTACACCTTC. Encoded protein: CASSPGTGRNGYTF.

Only a few counts were recorded for this clonotype. This chain joins TRBV5-1 and TRBJ1-2; D might be TRBD1 (5 bases). This CDR3 comprises 12 residues. Trimming took off 5 bases at V and 8 bases at J, with 13 bases between the two ends. Per the germline V gene, CDR1 is SGHRS and CDR2 is YFSETQ. CDR3 protein: CASSSGPTGYTF. The CDR3 nucleotides read TGCGCCAGCAGTTCAGGGCCTACGGGCTACACCTTC.

The chain employs TRBV12-3 or TRBV12-4 and TRBJ2-3; D call uncertain. Trimming left V 5 bases short and J 13 bases short, with 19 bases between. The CDR3 sequence is 13 residues long. DNA of the CDR3: TGTGCCAGCAGTCAAAATCTAGGTCATCAGGAGTATTTT. This encodes CASSQNLGHQEYF.

This clonotype was seen just once. No conserved phenylalanine or tryptophan ends this CDR3, so it is likely a read error. J is TRBJ1-1 and V is TRBV15; D remains ambiguous. V lost 0 bases and J 0 bases, leaving 11 bases between the germline ends. Germline V gene lookup returns CDR1 LNHNV and CDR2 YYDKDF (reference sequence). The CDR3 consists of 16 residues. In nucleotides, the CDR3 is TGTGCCACCAGCAGAGAACCCGGTAGGATGAACACTGAAGCTTTCTGT. It specifies CATSREPGRMNTEAFC.

This clonotype was detected only a few times. V gene TRBV5-1 combines with J gene TRBJ2-1; 7 bases are shared with TRBD1. With V trimmed by 0 bases and J by 6 bases, 3 bases remained unmatched. Germline V gives CDR1 SGHRS, CDR2 YFSETQ. The CDR3 is 14 amino acids. The CDR3 DNA sequence: TGCGCCAGCAGCTTGGGGGACAGTTTCAATGAGCAGTTCTTC. It yields the protein CASSLGDSFNEQFF.

This clonotype appeared a few times. The chain employs TRBV5-1 and TRBJ2-7; D might be TRBD1 (5 bases). The CDR3 consists of 13 residues. V lost 2 bases and J 4 bases, leaving 10 bases between the germline ends. Germline CDR1 reads SGHRS; CDR2 reads YFSETQ. The CDR3 nucleotides are TGCGCCAGCAGCTTCGAAGGGGTGTACGAGCAGTACTTC. This codes for CASSFEGVYEQYF.

In the case of this clonotype: A junction end diverges from the germline sequence, so it may reflect a read error. V and J are TRBV7-2 and TRBJ2-5; 8 bases are shared with TRBD1. The J call may be incorrect, as the DNA end agrees better with TRBJ2-7. The CDR3 covers 15 residues. The germline CDR1 and CDR2 sequences are SGHTA and FQGNSA. CDR3 sequence reads: CVSSSRQGWSGEQYF. CDR3 DNA sequence: TGTGTCAGCAGCTCTAGACAGGGGTGGAGTGGCGAGCAGTACTTC.

This chain uses TRBV6-6 with TRBJ1-2, with D possibly TRBD1 on 6 matching bases. This CDR3 has 15 amino acids. Germline V lookup: CDR1 MNHNY, CDR2 SVGAGI (reference sequence). V was shortened by 4 bases and J by 0 bases, with 12 bases between the two germline ends. CDR3 DNA: TGTGCCAGCAGTTTACGGACAGTTGCTAACTATGGCTACACCTTC. Protein product: CASSLRTVANYGYTF.

This clonotype was counted a single time. J is TRBJ2-4 and V is TRBV7-9, with D possibly TRBD2 on 5 matching bases. The DNA end favors TRBJ2-5, so the J call may be wrong. The germline V gene encodes CDR1 SEHNR and CDR2 FQNEAQ (reference sequence). This CDR3 region has 15 residues. The CDR3 sequence: CASSPRNRGGETQYF. The CDR3 nucleotides read TGTGCCAGCAGCCCCCGGAACCGAGGCGGGGAGACCCAGTACTTC.

CDR3 in amino acids: CSAQVSSYNEQYF. CDR3 sequence (DNA): TGCAGTGCCCAAGTGAGCTCCTACAATGAGCAGTACTTC. The chain joins TRBV20-1 to TRBJ2-1; D is unresolved. The DNA end is a closer match to TRBJ2-7, so the J assignment may be wrong. The CDR3 sequence is 13 residues long. Germline values: CDR1 DFQATT, CDR2 SNEGSKA (reference sequence).

CDR3 sequence (DNA): TGCGCCAGCAGCTTGGATCGGGGCGATCTTGGCTACACCTTC. It encodes CASSLDRGDLGYTF. The V and J genes are TRBV5-1 and TRBJ1-2; a possible D gene is TRBD1 (5 bases). This CDR3 contains 14 residues. CDR1 SGHRS and CDR2 YFSETQ come from the germline V gene. Deletions cut 0 bases from V and 7 bases from J, with 13 bases between.

The chain couples TRBV12-3 or TRBV12-4 to TRBJ2-2; tentatively, D is TRBD2 (6 bases). The CDR3 has 15 amino acids. Trimming shortened V by 9 bases and J by 7 bases, and 21 bases separated the two germline ends. The DNA for the CDR3 is TGTGCCAGTAGACCAGAGGGACTCTCTAACGGGGAGCTGTTTTTT. This translates into CASRPEGLSNGELFF.

The CDR3 nucleotides read TGTGCCAGCAACCTCGGGGGGATCCCTCAGCCCCAGCATTTT. Its translation is CASNLGGIPQPQHF. J is TRBJ1-5 and V is TRBV12-3 or TRBV12-4; D is perhaps TRBD1 (5 bases). V was shortened by 7 bases and J by 6 bases, with 16 bases between the two germline ends. The CDR3 has 14 amino acids.

The V and J genes are TRBV4-3 and TRBJ2-1, with 7 positions matching TRBD1. TRBJ2-7 matches the DNA end more closely, so the J call is doubtful. The CDR3 consists of 13 residues. The germline V gene has CDR1 LGHNA and CDR2 YSLEER. This CDR3 reads CASRPGQNNEQYF. The CDR3 coding sequence is TGCGCCAGCAGACCGGGACAGAACAATGAGCAGTACTTC.

This clonotype was counted only a few times. The chain joins TRBV20-1 to TRBJ2-7; 7 bases map to TRBD1. The CDR3 is 15 residues long. Unmatched junction bases numbered 5, after V lost 0 bases and J lost 0 bases. Germline CDR1 reads DFQATT; CDR2 reads SNEGSKA (reference sequence). In nucleotides, the CDR3 is TGCAGTGCTAGAGAGGGGACAGACTACTCCTACGAGCAGTACTTC. Amino acid sequence: CSAREGTDYSYEQYF.

The rearrangement links TRBV6-2 or TRBV6-3 to TRBJ2-7, with D possibly called TRBD1 or TRBD2 (6 bases each). The V gene lost 8 bases and the J gene lost 3 bases, with 23 bases spanning the gap. The CDR3 is 16 residues long. The germline V gene encodes CDR1 MNHEY and CDR2 SVGEGT. In DNA, the CDR3 is TGTGCCAGCTCCCCCCGAGGAGGGGGGTCCCTCTACGAGCAGTACTTC. It specifies CASSPRGGGSLYEQYF.

The genes are TRBV11-2 and TRBJ2-3; 14 bases fit TRBD2. V shed 5 bases and J 0 bases; nucleotides not matched to a gene: 19. The CDR3 is 22 residues long. Germline lookup yields CDR1 SGHAT and CDR2 FQNNGV. The CDR3 DNA follows: TGTGCCAGCAGCCGAACCCTACCGGGACTAGCGGGAGAACCTTCTAGCACAGATACGCAGTATTTT. Residues: CASSRTLPGLAGEPSSTDTQYF.

This clonotype appeared many times. The chain has TRBV4-3 and TRBJ2-5, with no clear D. Per the germline V gene, CDR1 is LGHNA and CDR2 is YSLEER. The CDR3 spans 14 residues. The germline V and J ends were trimmed by 0 bases and 5 bases, with 10 bases remaining between them. The CDR3 reads CASSQDLLGETQYF. The CDR3 DNA sequence: TGCGCCAGCAGCCAAGATCTGTTGGGGGAGACCCAGTACTTC.

The genes are TRBV9 and TRBJ1-2, with a weak D call TRBD1 (6 bases). V gave up 5 bases and J gave up 6 bases, with 14 bases separating them. CDR3 length equals 13 residues. From germline, CDR1 is SGDLS and CDR2 YYNGEE. Here the CDR3 reads CASSPGDGDGYTF. The CDR3 region has the DNA TGTGCCAGCAGTCCAGGGGATGGGGATGGCTACACCTTC.

With regard to this clonotype: One base away lies a much larger clone, so this may be a sequencing read error. This chain uses TRBV4-2 with TRBJ1-2; D call uncertain. Germline V gives CDR1 LGHNA, CDR2 YNFKEQ. V was shortened by 0 bases and J by 2 bases, with 10 bases between the two germline ends. The CDR3 contains 15 residues. This CDR3 is CASSQEDRENYGYTF. The CDR3 nucleotides are TGTGCCAGCAGCCAAGAGGATAGGGAAAACTATGGCTACACCTTC.

V gene TRBV5-1 combines with J gene TRBJ2-3; D call uncertain. This CDR3 has 14 residues. CDR1 and CDR2 (germline): SGHRS, YFSETQ. V lost 2 bases to trimming and J lost 6 bases, with 13 bases between them. DNA for the CDR3: TGCGCCAGCAGCTTAGGTCAGGTAGGGGATACGCAGTATTTT. Its protein product is CASSLGQVGDTQYF. The whole variable domain, remainder taken from reference TRBV5-1 and TRBJ2-3, is KAGVTQTPRYLIKTRGQQVTLSCSPISGHRSVSWYQQTPGQGLQFLFEYFSETQRNKGNFPGRFSGRQFSNSRSEMNVSTLELGDSALYLCASSLGQVGDTQYFGPGTRLTVL.

The rearrangement links TRBV5-1 to TRBJ2-2, with 9 bases lining up with TRBD1. CDR1 is SGHRS, CDR2 YFSETQ, per germline. J lost 6 bases, V lost 4 bases, and 7 bases had no gene match. The CDR3 is 15 amino acids. In DNA form, the CDR3 reads TGCGCCAGCAGCCCCGGGACAGGGTACCCCGGGGAGCTGTTTTTT. Its protein is CASSPGTGYPGELFF.

V gene TRBV20-1 combines with J gene TRBJ2-1; possibly TRBD1 or TRBD2 for D (5 bases each). The V and J ends lost 3 bases and 0 bases respectively, with 12 bases between them. Germline V gene data show CDR1 as DFQATT and CDR2 as SNEGSKA (reference sequence). CDR3 length: 15 residues. The CDR3 sequence is CSARVKGSSYNEQFF. DNA of the CDR3: TGCAGTGCTAGGGTAAAGGGGAGCTCCTACAATGAGCAGTTCTTC.

This clonotype was seen only a few times. The J gene is TRBJ2-1, the V gene TRBV11-1; TRBD1 might be the D (5 bases). Germline-derived CDR1 and CDR2 are SGHAT and FQDESV (reference sequence). Trimming removed 5 bases from V and 9 bases from J, with 11 bases in between. The CDR3 extends over 12 amino acids. CDR3 residues: CASSPPRGEQFF. The CDR3 DNA reads TGTGCCAGCAGCCCTCCTAGGGGTGAGCAGTTCTTC.

The V gene is TRBV20-1, the J gene TRBJ1-2; TRBD1 matches 8 bases. The CDR3 is made up of 13 amino acids. Per germline, CDR1 DFQATT and CDR2 SNEGSKA (reference sequence). With 5 bases clipped from V and 7 bases from J, the junction kept 9 bases outside the gene matches. The CDR3 region is CSAGRQGSFGYTF. CDR3 nucleotides: TGCAGTGCTGGAAGACAGGGGAGTTTTGGCTACACCTTC.

CDR3 sequence: CASSARQGANTEAFF. CDR3 nucleotide sequence: TGCGCCAGCAGCGCCAGACAGGGGGCGAACACTGAAGCTTTCTTT. The chain recombines TRBV5-1 with TRBJ1-1; 10 bases are shared with TRBD1. CDR1 SGHRS and CDR2 YFSETQ come from the germline V gene. V gave up 4 bases and J gave up 1 base; unmatched junction bases: 4. The length of the CDR3 is 15 residues.

Regarding this clonotype: Germline and junction disagree at one end, which may indicate a read error. This chain uses TRBV11-2 with TRBJ2-3; D might be TRBD1 (5 bases). This CDR3 contains 14 residues. Germline CDR1 reads SGHAT; CDR2 reads FQNNGV. The CDR3 spells CANSLGTGLDTQYF. For the CDR3, the DNA is TGTGCCAACAGCTTAGGAACAGGTTTGGATACGCAGTATTTT.

At least ten counts were recorded for this clonotype. This chain connects TRBV7-2 to TRBJ2-3, with no clear D. Germline V CDR1 and CDR2: SGHTA, FQGNSA. This CDR3 comprises 13 residues. The V and J ends lost 5 bases and 5 bases respectively, with 11 bases between them. The CDR3 region is CASSPIVLDTQYF. The CDR3 DNA sequence: TGTGCCAGCAGCCCCATAGTACTAGATACGCAGTATTTT. The complete variable domain, with remaining parts taken from reference TRBV7-2 and TRBJ2-3, reads GAGVSQSPSNKVTEKGKDVELRCDPISGHTALYWYRQSLGQGLEFLIYFQGNSAPDKSGLPSDRFSAERTGGSVSTLTIQRTQQEDSAVYLCASSPIVLDTQYFGPGTRLTVL.